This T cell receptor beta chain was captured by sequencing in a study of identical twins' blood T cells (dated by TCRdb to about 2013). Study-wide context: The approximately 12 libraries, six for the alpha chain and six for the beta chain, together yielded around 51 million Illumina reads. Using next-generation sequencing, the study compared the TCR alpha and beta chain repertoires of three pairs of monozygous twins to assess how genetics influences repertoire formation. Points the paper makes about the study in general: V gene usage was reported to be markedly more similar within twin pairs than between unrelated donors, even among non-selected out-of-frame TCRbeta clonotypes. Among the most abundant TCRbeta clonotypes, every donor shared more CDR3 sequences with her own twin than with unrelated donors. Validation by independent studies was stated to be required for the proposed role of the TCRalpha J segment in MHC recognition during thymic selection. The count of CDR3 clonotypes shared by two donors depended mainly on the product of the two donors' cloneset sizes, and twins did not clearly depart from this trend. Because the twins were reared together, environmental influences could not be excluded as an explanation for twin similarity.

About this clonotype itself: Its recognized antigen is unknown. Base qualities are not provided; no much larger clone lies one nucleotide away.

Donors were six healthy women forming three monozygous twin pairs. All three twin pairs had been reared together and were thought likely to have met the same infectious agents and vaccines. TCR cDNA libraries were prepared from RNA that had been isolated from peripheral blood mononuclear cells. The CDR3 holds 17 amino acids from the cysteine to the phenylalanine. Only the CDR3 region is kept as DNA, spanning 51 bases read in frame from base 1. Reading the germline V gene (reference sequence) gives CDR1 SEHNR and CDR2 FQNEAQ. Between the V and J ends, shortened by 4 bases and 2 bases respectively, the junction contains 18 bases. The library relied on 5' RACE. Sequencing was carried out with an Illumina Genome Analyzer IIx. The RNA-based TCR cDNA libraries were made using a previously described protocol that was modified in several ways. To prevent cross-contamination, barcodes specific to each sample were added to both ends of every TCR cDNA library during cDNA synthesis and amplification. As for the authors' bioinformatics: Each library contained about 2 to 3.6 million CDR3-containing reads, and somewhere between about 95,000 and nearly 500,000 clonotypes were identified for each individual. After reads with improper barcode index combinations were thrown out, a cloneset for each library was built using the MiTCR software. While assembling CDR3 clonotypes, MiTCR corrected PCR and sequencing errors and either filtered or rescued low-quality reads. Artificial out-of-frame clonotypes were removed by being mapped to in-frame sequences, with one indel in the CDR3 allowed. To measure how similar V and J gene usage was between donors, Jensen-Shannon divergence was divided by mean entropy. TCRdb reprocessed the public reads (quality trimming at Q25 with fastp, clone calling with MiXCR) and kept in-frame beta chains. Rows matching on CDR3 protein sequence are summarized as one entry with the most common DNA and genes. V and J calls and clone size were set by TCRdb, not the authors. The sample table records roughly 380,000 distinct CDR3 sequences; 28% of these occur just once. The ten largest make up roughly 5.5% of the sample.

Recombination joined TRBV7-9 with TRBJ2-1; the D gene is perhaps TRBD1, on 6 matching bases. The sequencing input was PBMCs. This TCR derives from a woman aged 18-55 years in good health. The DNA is TGTGCCAGCAGCTACAGGGTTCAGCGGAGAGCCTACAATGAGCAGTTCTTC. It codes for CASSYRVQRRAYNEQFF.